The T cell receptor (beta chain) described here comes from a study of blood T cell repertoires in COVID-19. On the study more broadly: COVID-19 samples from acute and convalescent phases originated in the United States, Italy and Spain.

Per the original data handling: The assay estimated nucleated cells by amplifying reference gene primers. The protocol was immunoSEQ multiplex PCR, while the TCRdb copy is restricted to in-frame clones and leaves out a portion. V and J calls and clone size are copied from that table; D and trimming were computed from the DNA. The sample contains over 250,000 clones, around 90% of which appear only once. Participant reports of clinical history set cohort assignment. Recovery among Cohort 3 donors was established by two negative PCRs, clearance, or symptom resolution. The TCR was taken from a man aged 60 to 75 who had recovered from COVID-19. The sample taken for sequencing was PBMCs or T cells enriched from blood (not recorded which).

The CDR3 here is CSALVGGNQPQHF. CDR3 bases: TGCAGCGCCCTAGTCGGGGGGAATCAGCCCCAGCATTTT. The chain uses TRBV29-1 and TRBJ1-5, with D perhaps TRBD1 (5 bases). Germline lookup yields CDR1 SQVTM and CDR2 ANQGSEA. Trimming took off 7 bases at V and 4 bases at J, with 14 bases between the two ends. The CDR3 runs to 13 residues.